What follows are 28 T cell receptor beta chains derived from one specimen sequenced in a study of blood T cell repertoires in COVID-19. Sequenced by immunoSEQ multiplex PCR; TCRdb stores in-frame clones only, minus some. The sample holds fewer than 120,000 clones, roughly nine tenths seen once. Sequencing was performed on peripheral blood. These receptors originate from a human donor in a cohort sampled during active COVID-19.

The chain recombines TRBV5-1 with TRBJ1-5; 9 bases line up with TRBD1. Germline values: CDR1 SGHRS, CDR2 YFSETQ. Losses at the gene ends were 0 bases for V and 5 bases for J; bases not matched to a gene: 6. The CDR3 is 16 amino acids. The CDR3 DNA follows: TGCGCCAGCAGCTTGGCGCCCCGGACAGGGGATCAGCCCCAGCATTTT. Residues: CASSLAPRTGDQPQHF.

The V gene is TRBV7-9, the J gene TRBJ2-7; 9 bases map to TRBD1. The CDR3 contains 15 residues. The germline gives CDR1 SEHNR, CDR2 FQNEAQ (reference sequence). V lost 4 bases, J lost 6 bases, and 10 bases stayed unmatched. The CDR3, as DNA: TGTGCCAGCAGCTACCCCACGGACAGGGGCGGCGAGCAGTACTTC. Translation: CASSYPTDRGGEQYF.

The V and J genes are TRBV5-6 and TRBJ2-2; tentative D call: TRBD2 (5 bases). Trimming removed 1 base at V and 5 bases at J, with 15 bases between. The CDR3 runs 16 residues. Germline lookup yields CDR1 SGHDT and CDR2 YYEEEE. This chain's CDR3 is CASSLFLAVGTGELFF. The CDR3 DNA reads TGTGCCAGCAGCTTGTTTCTAGCAGTAGGGACCGGGGAGCTGTTTTTT.

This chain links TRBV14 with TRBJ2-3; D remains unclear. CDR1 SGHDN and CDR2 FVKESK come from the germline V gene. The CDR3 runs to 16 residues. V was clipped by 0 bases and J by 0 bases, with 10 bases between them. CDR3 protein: CASSQDRVTSTDTQYF. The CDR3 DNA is TGTGCCAGCAGCCAAGATAGAGTGACTAGCACAGATACGCAGTATTTT. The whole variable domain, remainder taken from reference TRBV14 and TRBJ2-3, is EAGVTQFPSHSVIEKGQTVTLRCDPISGHDNLYWYRRVMGKEIKFLLHFVKESKQDESGMPNNRFLAERTGGTYSTLKVQPAELEDSGVYFCASSQDRVTSTDTQYFGPGTRLTVL.

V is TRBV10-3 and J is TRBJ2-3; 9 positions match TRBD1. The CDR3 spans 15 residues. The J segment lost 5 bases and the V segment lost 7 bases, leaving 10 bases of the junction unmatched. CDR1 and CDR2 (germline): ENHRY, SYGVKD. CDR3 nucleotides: TGTGCCATCAAGAGGGGACAGGGAGGGGTAGATACGCAGTATTTT. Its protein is CAIKRGQGGVDTQYF.

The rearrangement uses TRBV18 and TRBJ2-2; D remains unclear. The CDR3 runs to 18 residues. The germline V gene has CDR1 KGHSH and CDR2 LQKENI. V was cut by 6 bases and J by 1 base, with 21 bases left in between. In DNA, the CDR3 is TGTGCCAGCTCTCAACGGCAACAGTCGTTCGTGAACACCGGGGAGCTGTTTTTT. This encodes CASSQRQQSFVNTGELFF.

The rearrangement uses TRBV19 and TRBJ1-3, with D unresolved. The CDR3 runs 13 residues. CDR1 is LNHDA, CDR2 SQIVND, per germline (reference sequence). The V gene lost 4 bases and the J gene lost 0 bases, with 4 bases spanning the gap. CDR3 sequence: CASSTNSGNTIYF. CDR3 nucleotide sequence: TGTGCCAGTAGTACCAACTCTGGAAACACCATATATTTT.

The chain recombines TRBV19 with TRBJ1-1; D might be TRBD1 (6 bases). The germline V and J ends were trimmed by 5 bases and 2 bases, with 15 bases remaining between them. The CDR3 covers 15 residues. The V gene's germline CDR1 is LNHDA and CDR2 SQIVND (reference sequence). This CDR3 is CASSHTGRANTEAFF. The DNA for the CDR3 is TGTGCCAGTAGTCATACAGGGAGGGCAAACACTGAAGCTTTCTTT.

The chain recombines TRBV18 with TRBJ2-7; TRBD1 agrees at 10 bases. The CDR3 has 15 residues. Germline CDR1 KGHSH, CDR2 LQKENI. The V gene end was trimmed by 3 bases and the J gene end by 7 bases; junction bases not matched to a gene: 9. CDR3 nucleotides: TGTGCCAGCTCACCTACCGGGACAGGGGCCCTGGAGCAGTACTTC. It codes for CASSPTGTGALEQYF.

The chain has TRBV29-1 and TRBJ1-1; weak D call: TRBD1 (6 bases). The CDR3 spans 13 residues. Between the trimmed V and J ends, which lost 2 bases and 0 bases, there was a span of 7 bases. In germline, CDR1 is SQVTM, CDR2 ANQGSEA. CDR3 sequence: CSVEKGVNTEAFF. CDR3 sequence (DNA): TGCAGCGTTGAAAAGGGGGTGAACACTGAAGCTTTCTTT. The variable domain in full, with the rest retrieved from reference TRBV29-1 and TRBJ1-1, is SAVISQKPSRDICQRGTSLTIQCQVDSQVTMMFWYRQQPGQSLTLIATANQGSEATYESGFVIDKFPISRPNLTFSTLTVSNMSPEDSSIYLCSVEKGVNTEAFFGQGTRLTVV.

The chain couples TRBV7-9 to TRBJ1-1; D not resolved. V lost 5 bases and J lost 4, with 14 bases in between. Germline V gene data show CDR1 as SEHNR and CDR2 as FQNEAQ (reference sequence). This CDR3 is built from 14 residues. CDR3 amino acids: CASSPNGRGTEAFF. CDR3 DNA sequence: TGTGCCAGCAGCCCGAATGGACGGGGCACTGAAGCTTTCTTT.

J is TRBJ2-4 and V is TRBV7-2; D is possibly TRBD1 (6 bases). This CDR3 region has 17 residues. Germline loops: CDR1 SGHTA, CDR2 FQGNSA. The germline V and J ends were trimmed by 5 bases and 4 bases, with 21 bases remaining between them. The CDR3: CASSPQPGDNTKNIQYF. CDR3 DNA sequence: TGTGCCAGCAGCCCTCAACCTGGGGACAATACAAAAAACATTCAGTACTTC.

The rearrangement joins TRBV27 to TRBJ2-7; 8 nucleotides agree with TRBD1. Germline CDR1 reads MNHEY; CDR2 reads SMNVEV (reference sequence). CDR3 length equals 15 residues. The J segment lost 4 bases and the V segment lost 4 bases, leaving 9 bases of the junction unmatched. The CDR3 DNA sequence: TGTGCCAGCAGTTCTCTCGGACAGGGATTGTACGAGCAGTACTTC. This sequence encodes CASSSLGQGLYEQYF.

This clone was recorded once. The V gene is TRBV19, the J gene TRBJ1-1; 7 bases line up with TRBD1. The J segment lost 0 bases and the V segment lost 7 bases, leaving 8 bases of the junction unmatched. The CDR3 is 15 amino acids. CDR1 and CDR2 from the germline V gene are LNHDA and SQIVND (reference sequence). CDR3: CASTKGGTVNTEAFF. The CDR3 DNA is TGTGCCAGTACTAAAGGCGGGACAGTGAACACTGAAGCTTTCTTT.

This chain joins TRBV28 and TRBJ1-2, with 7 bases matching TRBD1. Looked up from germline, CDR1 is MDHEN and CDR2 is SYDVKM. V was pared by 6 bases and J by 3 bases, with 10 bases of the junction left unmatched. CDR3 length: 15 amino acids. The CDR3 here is CASSTTGWEDYGYTF. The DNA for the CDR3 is TGTGCCAGCAGCACGACAGGGTGGGAGGACTATGGCTACACCTTC.

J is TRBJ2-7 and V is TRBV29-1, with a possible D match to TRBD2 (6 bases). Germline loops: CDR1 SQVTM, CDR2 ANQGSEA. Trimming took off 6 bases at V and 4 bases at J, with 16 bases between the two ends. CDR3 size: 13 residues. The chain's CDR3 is CSVGGGTTYEQYF. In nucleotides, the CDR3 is TGCAGCGTCGGTGGGGGGACCACTTACGAGCAGTACTTC.

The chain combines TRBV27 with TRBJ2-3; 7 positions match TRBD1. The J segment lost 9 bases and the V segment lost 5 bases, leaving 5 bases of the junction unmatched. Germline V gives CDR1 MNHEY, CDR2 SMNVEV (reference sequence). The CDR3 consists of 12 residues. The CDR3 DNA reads TGTGCCAGCAGTGCCCACAGGGGAACGCAGTATTTT. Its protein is CASSAHRGTQYF.

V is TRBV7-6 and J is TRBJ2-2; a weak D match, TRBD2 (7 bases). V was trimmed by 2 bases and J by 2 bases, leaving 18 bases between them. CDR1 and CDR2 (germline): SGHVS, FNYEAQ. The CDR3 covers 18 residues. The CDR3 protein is CASSLRLRGGTNTGELFF. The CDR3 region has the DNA TGTGCCAGCAGCTTAAGGCTAAGGGGGGGGACCAACACCGGGGAGCTGTTTTTT.

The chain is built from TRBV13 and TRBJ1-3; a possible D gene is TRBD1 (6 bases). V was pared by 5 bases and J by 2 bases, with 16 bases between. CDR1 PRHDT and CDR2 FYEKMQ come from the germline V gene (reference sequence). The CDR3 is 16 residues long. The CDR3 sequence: CASSDAPNRAGNTIYF. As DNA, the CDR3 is TGTGCCAGCAGCGACGCCCCCAACAGGGCTGGAAACACCATATATTTT.

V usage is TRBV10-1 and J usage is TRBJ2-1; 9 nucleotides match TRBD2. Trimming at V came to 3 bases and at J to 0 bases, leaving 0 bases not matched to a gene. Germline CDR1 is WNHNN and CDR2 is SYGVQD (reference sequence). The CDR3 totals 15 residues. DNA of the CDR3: TGCGCCAGCAGTGATAGCGGGAGCTCCTACAATGAGCAGTTCTTC. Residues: CASSDSGSSYNEQFF.

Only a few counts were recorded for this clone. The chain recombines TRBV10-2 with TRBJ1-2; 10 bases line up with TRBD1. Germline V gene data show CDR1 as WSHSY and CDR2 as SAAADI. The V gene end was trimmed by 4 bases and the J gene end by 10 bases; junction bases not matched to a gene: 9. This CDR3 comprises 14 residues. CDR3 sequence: CASSVRTGGYYYTF. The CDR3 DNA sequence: TGCGCCAGCAGTGTAAGGACAGGGGGTTACTACTACACCTTC.

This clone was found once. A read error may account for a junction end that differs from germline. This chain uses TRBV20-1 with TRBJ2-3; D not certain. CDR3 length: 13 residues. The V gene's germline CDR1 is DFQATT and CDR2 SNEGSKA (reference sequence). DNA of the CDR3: TGCAGTCCTAGTGCAAGAGCGATCGGTACGCAGTATTTT. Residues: CSPSARAIGTQYF.

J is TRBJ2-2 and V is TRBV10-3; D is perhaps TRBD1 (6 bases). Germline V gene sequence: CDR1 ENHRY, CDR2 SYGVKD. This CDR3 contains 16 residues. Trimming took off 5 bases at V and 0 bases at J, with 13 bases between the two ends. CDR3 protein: CAISRQATANTGELFF. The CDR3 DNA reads TGTGCCATCAGTAGACAGGCTACCGCGAACACCGGGGAGCTGTTTTTT.

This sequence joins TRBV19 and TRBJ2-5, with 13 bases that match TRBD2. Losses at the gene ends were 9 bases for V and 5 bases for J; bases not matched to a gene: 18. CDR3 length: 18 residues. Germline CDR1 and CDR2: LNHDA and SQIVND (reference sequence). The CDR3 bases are TGTGCCAGCTCCGGGACTAGCGGGGCCTATATGACAGTTGAGACCCAGTACTTC. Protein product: CASSGTSGAYMTVETQYF.

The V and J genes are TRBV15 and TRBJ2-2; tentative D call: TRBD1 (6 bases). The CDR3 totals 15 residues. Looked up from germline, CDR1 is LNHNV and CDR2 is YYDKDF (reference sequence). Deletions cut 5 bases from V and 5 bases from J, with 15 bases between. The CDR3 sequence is CATSGRQVNTGELFF. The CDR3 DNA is TGTGCCACCAGCGGACGACAGGTCAATACCGGGGAGCTGTTTTTT.

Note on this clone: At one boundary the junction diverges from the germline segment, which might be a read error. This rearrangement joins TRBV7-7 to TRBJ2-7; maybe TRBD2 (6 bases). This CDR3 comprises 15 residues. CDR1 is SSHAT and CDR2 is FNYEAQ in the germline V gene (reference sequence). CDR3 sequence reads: CASSKGARGSYEQYF. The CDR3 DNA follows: TGTGCTAGCAGCAAAGGGGCGCGGGGATCCTACGAGCAGTACTTC.

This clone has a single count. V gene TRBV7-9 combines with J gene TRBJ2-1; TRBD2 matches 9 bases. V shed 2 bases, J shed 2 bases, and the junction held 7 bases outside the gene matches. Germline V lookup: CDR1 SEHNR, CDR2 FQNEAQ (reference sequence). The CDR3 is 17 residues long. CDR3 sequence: CASSLRGGAGAYNEQFF. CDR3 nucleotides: TGTGCCAGCAGCTTACGCGGGGGGGCCGGAGCCTACAATGAGCAGTTCTTC.

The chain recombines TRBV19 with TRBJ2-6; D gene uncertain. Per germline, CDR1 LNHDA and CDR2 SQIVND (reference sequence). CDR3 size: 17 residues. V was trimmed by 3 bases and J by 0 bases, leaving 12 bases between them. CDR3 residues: CASSITYRVSGANVLTF. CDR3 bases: TGTGCCAGTAGTATTACGTACAGAGTCTCTGGGGCCAACGTCCTGACTTTC.